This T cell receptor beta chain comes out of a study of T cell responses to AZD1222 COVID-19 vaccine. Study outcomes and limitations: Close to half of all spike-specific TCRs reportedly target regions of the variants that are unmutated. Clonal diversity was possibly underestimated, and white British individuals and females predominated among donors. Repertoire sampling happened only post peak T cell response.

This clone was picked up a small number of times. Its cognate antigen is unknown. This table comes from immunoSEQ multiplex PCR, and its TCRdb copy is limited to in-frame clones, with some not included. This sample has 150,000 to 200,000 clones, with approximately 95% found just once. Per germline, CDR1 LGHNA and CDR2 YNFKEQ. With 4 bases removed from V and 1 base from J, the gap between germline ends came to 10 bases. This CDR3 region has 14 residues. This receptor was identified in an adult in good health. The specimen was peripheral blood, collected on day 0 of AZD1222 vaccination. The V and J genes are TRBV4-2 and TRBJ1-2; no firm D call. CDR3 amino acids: CASSRELNNYGYTF. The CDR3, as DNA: TGTGCCAGCAGCCGAGAGCTGAATAACTATGGCTACACCTTC.